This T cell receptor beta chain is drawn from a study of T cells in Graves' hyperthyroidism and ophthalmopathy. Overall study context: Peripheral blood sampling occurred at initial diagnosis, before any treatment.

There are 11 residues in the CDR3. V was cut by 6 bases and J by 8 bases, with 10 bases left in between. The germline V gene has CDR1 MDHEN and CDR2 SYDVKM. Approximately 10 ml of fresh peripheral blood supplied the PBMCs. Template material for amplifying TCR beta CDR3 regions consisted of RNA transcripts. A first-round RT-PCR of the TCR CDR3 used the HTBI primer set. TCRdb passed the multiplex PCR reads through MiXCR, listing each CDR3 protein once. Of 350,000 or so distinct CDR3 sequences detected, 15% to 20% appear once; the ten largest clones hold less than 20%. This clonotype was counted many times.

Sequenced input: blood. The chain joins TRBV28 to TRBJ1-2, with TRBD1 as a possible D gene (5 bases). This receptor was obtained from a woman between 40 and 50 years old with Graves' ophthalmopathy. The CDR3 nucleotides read TGTGCCAGCAGGGGAAAGGGGGGCTACACCTTC. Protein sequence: CASRGKGGYTF.